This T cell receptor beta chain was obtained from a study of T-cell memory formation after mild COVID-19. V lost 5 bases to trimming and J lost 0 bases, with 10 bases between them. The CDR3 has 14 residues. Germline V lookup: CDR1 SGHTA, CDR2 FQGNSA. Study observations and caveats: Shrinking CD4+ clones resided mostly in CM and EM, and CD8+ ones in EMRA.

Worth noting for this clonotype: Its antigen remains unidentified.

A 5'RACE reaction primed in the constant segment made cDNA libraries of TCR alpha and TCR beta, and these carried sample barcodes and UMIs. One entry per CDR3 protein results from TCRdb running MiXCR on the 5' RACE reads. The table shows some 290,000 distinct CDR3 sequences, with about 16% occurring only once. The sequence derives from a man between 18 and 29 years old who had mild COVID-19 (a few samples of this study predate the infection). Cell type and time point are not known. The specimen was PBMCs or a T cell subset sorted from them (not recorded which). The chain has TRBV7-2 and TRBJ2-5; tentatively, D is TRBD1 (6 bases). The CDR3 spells CASSRDRYQETQYF. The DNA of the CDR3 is TGTGCCAGCAGCCGAGACAGGTACCAAGAGACCCAGTACTTC.